Sequencing of this T cell receptor beta chain was carried out in a study of blood T cell repertoires in COVID-19 (dated by TCRdb to about 2020). About the full investigation: Collaborator samples came from the United States, Italy and Spain and covered acute and convalescent phases of COVID-19. The material from the prospective study consisted of cDNA or gDNA derived from T cells, B-cell-depleted T cells, or PBMCs. The dataset comprised deeply sampled blood TCRbeta repertoires from subjects exposed to, actively infected with, or recovered from COVID-19. The repertoires were released in a freely available public database intended as a resource for research on the immune response to SARS-CoV-2. The samples were drawn from the first 160 participants of the ongoing ImmuneRACE study and from more than 1,000 subjects provided by 6 global collaborators. Sample metadata almost always included a de-identified subject ID, COVID-19 status, age in years and sex. Where HLA class I and class II types were available, the types were taken from metadata supplied by the sample provider, not from assay-based typing.

TCRbeta CDR3 regions were amplified from genomic DNA by means of the immunoSEQ Assay, a bias-controlled multiplex PCR. The original pipeline was this. Within the assay, amplification of reference gene primers was used to estimate how many nucleated cells each sample contained. To quantify the absolute abundance of each unique TCRbeta CDR3 rearrangement, sequence reads were collapsed and filtered. For each sample, productive Simpson clonality was calculated as the square root of Simpson's diversity index across productive rearrangements. The immuneACCESS repertoire file appears here via TCRdb, limited to in-frame rearrangements. These files lack a portion of the clones; in checked studies, under half of the deficit traces to unresolved V genes, and the cause of the others is not known. V and J calls and clone size are those listed in that table; D and trimming were worked out from the DNA. This sample is represented by around 270,000 clones; 80% to 90% of them were singletons. The top ten constitute 2.5% to 3.5% of the sample.

This clone came up a few times. Its target antigen remains unknown. Per-base qualities were not stored, and no clone one base away is much larger. General conclusions and limits of the study: The amount of clinical and demographic metadata varied by source and participant and was provided uncurated.

The CDR3 spans 16 residues, from the cysteine through the phenylalanine. Kept here is only the CDR3 DNA, which spans 48 bases and is read in frame from base 1. Participants in the prospective study were enrolled through a virtual design, were aged roughly 18 to 100 years, and lived in about two dozen United States geographic areas. To assign participants to cohorts, the prospective study relied on clinical history that participants themselves reported in a screening survey and a study questionnaire. Exposed participants were defined as having been in contact with someone with a PCR-confirmed or clinician-diagnosed COVID-19 case within 2 weeks of study entry. Mobile phlebotomists in the prospective study collected whole blood, serum and a nasopharyngeal or oropharyngeal swab from every participant. Participants in the prospective study had the option to provide additional blood draws and questionnaires over an approximately 2-month period. Blood samples from the prospective study were shipped frozen or at room temperature prior to DNA extraction.

The source is a woman aged 40-49 years who had been exposed to COVID-19. The rearranged chain carries TRBV21-1 and TRBJ2-5; TRBD2, the table's D call, was not compared with the DNA. TRBV21-1 is designated a pseudogene. Sample: PBMCs or T cells enriched from blood (not recorded which). In nucleotides, the sequence is TGTGCCAGGGGGGCTACTAGCGGGACGATCCAAGAGACCCAGTACTTC. This translates into CARGATSGTIQETQYF.